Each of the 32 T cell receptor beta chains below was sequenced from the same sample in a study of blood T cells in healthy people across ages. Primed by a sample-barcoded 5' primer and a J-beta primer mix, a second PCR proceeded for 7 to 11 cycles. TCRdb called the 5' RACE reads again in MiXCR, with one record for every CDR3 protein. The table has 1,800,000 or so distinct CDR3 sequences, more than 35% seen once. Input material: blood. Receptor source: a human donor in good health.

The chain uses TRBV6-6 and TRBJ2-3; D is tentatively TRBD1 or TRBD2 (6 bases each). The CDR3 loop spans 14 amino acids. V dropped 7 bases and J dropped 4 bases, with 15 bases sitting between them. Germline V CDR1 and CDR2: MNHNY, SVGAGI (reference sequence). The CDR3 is CASMNRGQSDTQYF. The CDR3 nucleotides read TGTGCCAGCATGAATCGGGGGCAATCAGATACGCAGTATTTT.

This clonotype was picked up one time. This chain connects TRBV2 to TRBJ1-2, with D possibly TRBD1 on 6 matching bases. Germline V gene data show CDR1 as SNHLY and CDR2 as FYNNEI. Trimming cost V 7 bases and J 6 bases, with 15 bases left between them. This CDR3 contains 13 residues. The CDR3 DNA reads TGTGCCAGCAAAACAGGGACCCTCCATGGCTACACCTTC. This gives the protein CASKTGTLHGYTF. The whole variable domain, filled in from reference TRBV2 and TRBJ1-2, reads EPEVTQTPSHQVTQMGQEVILRCVPISNHLYFYWYRQILGQKVEFLVSFYNNEISEKSEIFDDQFSVERPDGSNFTLKIRSTKLEDSAMYFCASKTGTLHGYTFGSGTRLTVV.

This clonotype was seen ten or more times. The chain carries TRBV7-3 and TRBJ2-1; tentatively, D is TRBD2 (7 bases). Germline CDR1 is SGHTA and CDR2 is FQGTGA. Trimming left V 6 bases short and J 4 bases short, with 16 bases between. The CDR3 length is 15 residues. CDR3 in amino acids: CASSPGGGRYNEQFF. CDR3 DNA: TGTGCCAGCAGTCCTGGGGGGGGCCGTTACAATGAGCAGTTCTTC.

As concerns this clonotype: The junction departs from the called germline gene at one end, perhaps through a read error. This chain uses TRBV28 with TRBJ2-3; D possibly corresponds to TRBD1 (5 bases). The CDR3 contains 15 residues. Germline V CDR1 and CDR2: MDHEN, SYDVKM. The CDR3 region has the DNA TGTGCCAGCAGTTTCCCTCGGACACCTCCAGATGCGCAGTATTTT. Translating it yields CASSFPRTPPDAQYF.

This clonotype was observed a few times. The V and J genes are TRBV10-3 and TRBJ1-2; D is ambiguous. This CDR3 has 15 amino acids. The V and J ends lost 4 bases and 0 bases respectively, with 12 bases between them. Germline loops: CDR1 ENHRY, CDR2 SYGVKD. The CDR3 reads CAISGGNHANYGYTF. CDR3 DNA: TGTGCCATCAGTGGAGGGAACCACGCTAACTATGGCTACACCTTC.

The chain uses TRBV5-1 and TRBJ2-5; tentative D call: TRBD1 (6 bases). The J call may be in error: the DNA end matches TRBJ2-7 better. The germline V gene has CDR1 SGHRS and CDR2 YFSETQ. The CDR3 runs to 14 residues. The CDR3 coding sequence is TGCGCCAGCTCGACGCATTACAGGGCCGACGAGCAGTACTTC. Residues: CASSTHYRADEQYF.

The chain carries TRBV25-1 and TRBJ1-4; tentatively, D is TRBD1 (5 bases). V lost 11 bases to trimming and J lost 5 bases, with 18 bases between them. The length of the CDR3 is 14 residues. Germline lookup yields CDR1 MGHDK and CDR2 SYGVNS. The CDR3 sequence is CASGGGMVNEKLFF. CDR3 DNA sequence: TGTGCCTCTGGGGGAGGAATGGTGAATGAAAAACTGTTTTTT.

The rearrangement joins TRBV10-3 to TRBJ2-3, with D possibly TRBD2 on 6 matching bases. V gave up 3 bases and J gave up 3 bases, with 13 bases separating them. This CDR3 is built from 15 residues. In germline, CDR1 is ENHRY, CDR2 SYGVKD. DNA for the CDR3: TGTGCCATCAGTGATCTGGCGACTAGTACAGATACGCAGTATTTT. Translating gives CAISDLATSTDTQYF.

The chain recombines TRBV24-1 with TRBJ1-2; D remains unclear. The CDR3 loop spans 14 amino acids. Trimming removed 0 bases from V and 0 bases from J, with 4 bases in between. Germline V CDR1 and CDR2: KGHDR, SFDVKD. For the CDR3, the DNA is TGTGCCACCAGTGATTTGCACTCTAACTATGGCTACACCTTC. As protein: CATSDLHSNYGYTF.

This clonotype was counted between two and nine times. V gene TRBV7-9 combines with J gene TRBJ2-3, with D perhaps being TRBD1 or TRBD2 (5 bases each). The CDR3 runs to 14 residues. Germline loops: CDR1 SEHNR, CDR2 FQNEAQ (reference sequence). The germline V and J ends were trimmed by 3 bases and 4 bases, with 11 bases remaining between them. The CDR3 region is CASSLNGAADTQYF. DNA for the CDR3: TGTGCCAGCAGCTTGAACGGGGCAGCAGATACGCAGTATTTT.

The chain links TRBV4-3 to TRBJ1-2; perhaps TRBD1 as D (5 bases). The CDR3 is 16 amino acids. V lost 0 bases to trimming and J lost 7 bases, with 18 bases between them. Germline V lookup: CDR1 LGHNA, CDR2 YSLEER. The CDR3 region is CASSQDRLTLGVGYTF. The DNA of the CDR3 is TGCGCCAGCAGCCAAGATCGACTTACCCTAGGGGTTGGCTACACCTTC.

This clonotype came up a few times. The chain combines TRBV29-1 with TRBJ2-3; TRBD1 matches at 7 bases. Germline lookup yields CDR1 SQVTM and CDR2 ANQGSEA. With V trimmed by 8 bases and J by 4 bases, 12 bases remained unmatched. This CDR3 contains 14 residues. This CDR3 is CSFRDSIPADTQYF. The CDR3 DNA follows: TGCAGCTTCCGGGACAGCATACCGGCAGATACGCAGTATTTT.

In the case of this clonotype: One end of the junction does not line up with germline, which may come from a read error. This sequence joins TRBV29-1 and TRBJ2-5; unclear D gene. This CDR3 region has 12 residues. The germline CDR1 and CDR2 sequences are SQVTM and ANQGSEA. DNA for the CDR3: TGCAGCGTCGAAGCAACAATAATGACCCAGTACTTC. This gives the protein CSVEATIMTQYF.

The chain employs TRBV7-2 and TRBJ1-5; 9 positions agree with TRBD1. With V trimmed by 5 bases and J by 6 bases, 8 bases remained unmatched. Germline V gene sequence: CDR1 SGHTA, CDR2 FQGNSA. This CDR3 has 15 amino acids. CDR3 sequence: CASSVRTGASQPQHF. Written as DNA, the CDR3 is TGTGCCAGCAGCGTACGGACAGGGGCGAGTCAGCCCCAGCATTTT.

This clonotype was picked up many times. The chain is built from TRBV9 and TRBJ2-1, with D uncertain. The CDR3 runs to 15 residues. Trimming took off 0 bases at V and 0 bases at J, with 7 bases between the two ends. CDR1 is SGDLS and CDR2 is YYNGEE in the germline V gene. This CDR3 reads CASSVGGDSYNEQFF. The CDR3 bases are TGTGCCAGCAGCGTAGGTGGGGACTCCTACAATGAGCAGTTCTTC.

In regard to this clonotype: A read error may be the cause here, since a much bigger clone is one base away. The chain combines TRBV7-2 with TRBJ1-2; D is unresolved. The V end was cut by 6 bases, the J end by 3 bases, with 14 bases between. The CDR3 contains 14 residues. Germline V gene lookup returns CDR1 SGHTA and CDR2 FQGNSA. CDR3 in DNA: TGTGCCAGCAGGCTCCTCACTGGGGACTATGGCTACACCTTC. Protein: CASRLLTGDYGYTF. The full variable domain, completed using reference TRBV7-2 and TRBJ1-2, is GAGVSQSPSNKVTEKGKDVELRCDPISGHTALYWYRQSLGQGLEFLIYFQGNSAPDKSGLPSDRFSAERTGGSVSTLTIQRTQQEDSAVYLCASRLLTGDYGYTFGSGTRLTVV.

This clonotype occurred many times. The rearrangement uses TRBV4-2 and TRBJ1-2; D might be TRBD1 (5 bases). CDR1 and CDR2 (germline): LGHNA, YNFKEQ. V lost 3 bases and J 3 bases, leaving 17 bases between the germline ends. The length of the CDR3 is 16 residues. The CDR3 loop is CASSQKVGVLDYGYTF. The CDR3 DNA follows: TGTGCCAGCAGCCAGAAAGTGGGGGTATTAGACTATGGCTACACCTTC.

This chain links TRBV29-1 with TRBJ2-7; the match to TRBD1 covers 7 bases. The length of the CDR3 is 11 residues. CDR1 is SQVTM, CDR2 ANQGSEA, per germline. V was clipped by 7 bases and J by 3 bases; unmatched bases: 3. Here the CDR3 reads CSGRTGYEQYF. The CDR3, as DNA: TGCAGCGGCCGGACAGGCTACGAGCAGTACTTC.

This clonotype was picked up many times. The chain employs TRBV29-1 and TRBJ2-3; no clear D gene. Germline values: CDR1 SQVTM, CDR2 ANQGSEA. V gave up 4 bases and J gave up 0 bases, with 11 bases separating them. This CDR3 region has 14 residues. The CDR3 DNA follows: TGCAGCGTTGCACAAGGTCATAGCACAGATACGCAGTATTTT. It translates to CSVAQGHSTDTQYF.

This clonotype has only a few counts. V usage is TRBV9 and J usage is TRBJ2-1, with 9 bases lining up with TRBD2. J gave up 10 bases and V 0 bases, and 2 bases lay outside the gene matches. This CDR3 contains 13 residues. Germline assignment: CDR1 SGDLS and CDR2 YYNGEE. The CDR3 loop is CASSVGLAEEQFF. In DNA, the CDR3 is TGTGCCAGCAGCGTAGGACTAGCGGAAGAGCAGTTCTTC. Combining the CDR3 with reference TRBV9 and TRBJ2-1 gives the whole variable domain DSGVTQTPKHLITATGQRVTLRCSPRSGDLSVYWYQQSLDQGLQFLIQYYNGEERAKGNILERFSAQQFPDLHSELNLSSLELGDSALYFCASSVGLAEEQFFGPGTRLTVL.

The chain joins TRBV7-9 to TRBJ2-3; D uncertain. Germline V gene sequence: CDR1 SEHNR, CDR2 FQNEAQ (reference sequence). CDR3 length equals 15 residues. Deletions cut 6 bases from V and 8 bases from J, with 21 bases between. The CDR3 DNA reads TGTGCCAGCAGTCCTTCCCCTCACGGCACCGGTACGCAGTATTTT. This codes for CASSPSPHGTGTQYF. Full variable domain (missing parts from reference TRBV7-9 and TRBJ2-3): DTGVSQNPRHKITKRGQNVTFRCDPISEHNRLYWYRQTLGQGPEFLTYFQNEAQLEKSRLLSDRFSAERPKGSFSTLEIQRTEQGDSAMYLCASSPSPHGTGTQYFGPGTRLTVL.

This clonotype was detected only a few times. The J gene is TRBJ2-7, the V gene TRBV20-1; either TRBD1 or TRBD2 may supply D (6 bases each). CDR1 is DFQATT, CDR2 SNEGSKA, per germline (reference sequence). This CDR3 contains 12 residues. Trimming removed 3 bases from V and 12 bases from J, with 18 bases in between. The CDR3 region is CSASGGPLQRYF. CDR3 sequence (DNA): TGCAGTGCTAGCGGGGGCCCCCTTCAGCGGTACTTC.

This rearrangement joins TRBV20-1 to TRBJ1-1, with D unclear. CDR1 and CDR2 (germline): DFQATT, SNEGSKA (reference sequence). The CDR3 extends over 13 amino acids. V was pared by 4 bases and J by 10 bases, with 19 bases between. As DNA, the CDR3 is TGCAGTGCTATTATGAGAAGGGCATTCGGAGCTTTCTTT. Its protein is CSAIMRRAFGAFF.

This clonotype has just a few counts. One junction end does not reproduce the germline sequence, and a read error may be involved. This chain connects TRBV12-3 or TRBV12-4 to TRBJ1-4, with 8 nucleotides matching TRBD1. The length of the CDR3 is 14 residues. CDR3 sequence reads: CASSPGGVNEKVFF. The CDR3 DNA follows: TGTGCCAGCAGTCCAGGGGGCGTTAATGAAAAAGTGTTTTTT.

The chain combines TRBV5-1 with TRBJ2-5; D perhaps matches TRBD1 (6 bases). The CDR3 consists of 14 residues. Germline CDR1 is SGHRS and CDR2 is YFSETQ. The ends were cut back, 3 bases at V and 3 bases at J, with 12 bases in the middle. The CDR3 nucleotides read TGCGCCAGCAGCTCCGGGACAAAGGAAGAGACCCAGTACTTC. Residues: CASSSGTKEETQYF.

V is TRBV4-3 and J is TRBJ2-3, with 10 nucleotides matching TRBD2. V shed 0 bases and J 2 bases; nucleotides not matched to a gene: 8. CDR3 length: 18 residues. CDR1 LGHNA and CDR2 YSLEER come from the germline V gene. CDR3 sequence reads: CASSQDFELAGITDTQYF. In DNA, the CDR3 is TGCGCCAGCAGCCAAGATTTTGAACTAGCGGGGATCACAGATACGCAGTATTTT.

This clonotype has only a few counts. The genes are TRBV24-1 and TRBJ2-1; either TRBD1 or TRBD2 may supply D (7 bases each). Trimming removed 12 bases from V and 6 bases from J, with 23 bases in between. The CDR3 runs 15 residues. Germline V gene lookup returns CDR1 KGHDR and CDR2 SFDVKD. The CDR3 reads CASQGTLAAPNEQFF. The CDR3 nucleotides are TGTGCCTCACAGGGGACGCTAGCGGCCCCCAATGAGCAGTTCTTC.

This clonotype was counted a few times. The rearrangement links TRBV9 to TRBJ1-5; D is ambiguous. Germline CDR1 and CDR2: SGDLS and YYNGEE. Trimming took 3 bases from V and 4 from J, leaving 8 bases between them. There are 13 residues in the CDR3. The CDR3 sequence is CASSATHNQPQHF. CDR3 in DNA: TGTGCCAGCAGCGCAACTCATAATCAGCCCCAGCATTTT.

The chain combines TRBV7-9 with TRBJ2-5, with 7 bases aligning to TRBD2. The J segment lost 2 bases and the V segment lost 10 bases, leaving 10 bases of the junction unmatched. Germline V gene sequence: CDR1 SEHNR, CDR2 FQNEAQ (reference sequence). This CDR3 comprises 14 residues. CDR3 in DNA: TGTGCCACCCACGGCTGGGGGGGGCAAGAGACCCAGTACTTC. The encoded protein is CATHGWGGQETQYF.

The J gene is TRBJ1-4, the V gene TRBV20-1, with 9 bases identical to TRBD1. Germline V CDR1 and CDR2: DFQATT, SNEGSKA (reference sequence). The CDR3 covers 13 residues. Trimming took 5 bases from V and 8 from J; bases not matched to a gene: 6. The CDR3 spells CSAEQGALEKLFF. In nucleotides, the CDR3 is TGCAGTGCTGAACAGGGGGCATTGGAAAAACTGTTTTTT.

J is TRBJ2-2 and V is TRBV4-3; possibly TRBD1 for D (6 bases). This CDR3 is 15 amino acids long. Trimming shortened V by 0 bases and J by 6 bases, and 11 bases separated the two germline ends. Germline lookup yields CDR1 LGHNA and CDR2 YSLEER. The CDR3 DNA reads TGCGCCAGCAGCCAAGATCAGCCAGGGGCCGGGGAGCTGTTTTTT. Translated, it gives CASSQDQPGAGELFF.

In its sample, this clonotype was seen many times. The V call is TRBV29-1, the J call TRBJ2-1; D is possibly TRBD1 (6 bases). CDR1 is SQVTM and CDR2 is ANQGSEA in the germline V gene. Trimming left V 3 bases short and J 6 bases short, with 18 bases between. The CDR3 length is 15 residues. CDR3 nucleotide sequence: TGCAGCGTTGAGGGCTTTGGGGGCTCGGGCAATGAGCAGTTCTTC. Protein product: CSVEGFGGSGNEQFF.